The 13 T cell receptor beta chains given below trace back to one sample, sequenced in a study of blood T cells in healthy people across ages. A sample-barcoded 5' primer and a J-beta primer mix were used in a second PCR of roughly 6 to 11 cycles. TCRdb redid the calling of the 5' RACE reads with MiXCR, one entry per CDR3 protein. This table has around 1,800,000 distinct CDR3 sequences, roughly two fifths appearing once. What was sequenced was blood. These receptors originate from a human donor in good health.

This sequence joins TRBV28 and TRBJ2-7; the match to TRBD1 covers 8 bases. Germline V lookup: CDR1 MDHEN, CDR2 SYDVKM. This CDR3 is 17 amino acids long. The ends lost 1 base at V and 2 bases at J; junction bases unmatched: 10. Written as DNA, the CDR3 is TGTGCCAGCAGTTTATTCGGGCTGGGACAGGTAGCCTACGAGCAGTACTTC. It is translated as CASSLFGLGQVAYEQYF.

This clonotype was observed a few times. V is TRBV6-2 or TRBV6-3 and J is TRBJ2-3; 7 nucleotides align to TRBD2. There are 13 residues in the CDR3. Germline trimming cut 7 bases from V and 2 bases from J; bases unmatched to any gene: 3. Germline assignment: CDR1 MNHEY and CDR2 SVGEGT. CDR3 residues: CASKRDYTDTQYF. The CDR3 nucleotides read TGTGCCAGCAAAAGGGACTACACAGATACGCAGTATTTT.

This clonotype showed up many times. This rearrangement joins TRBV7-6 to TRBJ2-7, with TRBD2 as a possible D gene (7 bases). This CDR3 has 16 amino acids. CDR1 and CDR2 from the germline V gene are SGHVS and FNYEAQ. Trimming cost V 2 bases and J 0 bases, with 14 bases left between them. In nucleotides, the CDR3 is TGTGCCAGCAGCTTAAGTAATCGGGGGGCCTCCTACGAGCAGTACTTC. Its translation is CASSLSNRGASYEQYF.

The V and J genes are TRBV27 and TRBJ2-7; 7 bases are shared with TRBD1. From germline, CDR1 is MNHEY and CDR2 SMNVEV (reference sequence). The CDR3 extends over 13 amino acids. V trimming: 9 bases; J trimming: 5 bases; junction bases outside the gene matches: 10. The CDR3 spells CASRVLTGDEQYF. For the CDR3, the DNA is TGTGCCAGTAGGGTGTTAACAGGGGACGAGCAGTACTTC.

This clonotype was recorded at least ten times. This rearrangement joins TRBV29-1 to TRBJ2-3; D is unclear. The CDR3 runs 12 residues. Germline CDR1 and CDR2: SQVTM and ANQGSEA. Trimming pared 3 bases from V and 1 base from J, leaving 5 bases between. CDR3 sequence: CSVDSGTDTQYF. In nucleotides, the CDR3 is TGCAGCGTTGACAGCGGCACAGATACGCAGTATTTT.

The genes are TRBV7-2 and TRBJ2-3; the D is unclear. CDR3 length: 13 amino acids. The germline CDR1 and CDR2 sequences are SGHTA and FQGNSA. Trimming removed 2 bases from V and 4 bases from J, with 7 bases in between. CDR3 in amino acids: CASSLRSSDTQYF. CDR3 coding DNA: TGTGCCAGCAGCTTAAGGAGTTCAGATACGCAGTATTTT.

This chain uses TRBV20-1 with TRBJ2-4, with TRBD1 matching 8 bases. The CDR3 loop spans 15 amino acids. Trimming took 5 bases from V and 1 from J; bases not matched to a gene: 7. Per the germline V gene, CDR1 is DFQATT and CDR2 is SNEGSKA (reference sequence). CDR3 protein: CSADYRGNAKNIQYF. CDR3 nucleotide sequence: TGCAGTGCTGATTACAGGGGGAATGCCAAAAACATTCAGTACTTC.

This clonotype turned up a few times. One end of the junction varies from germline; a read error may be responsible. This rearrangement joins TRBV7-6 to TRBJ1-1; D not resolved. Germline V gives CDR1 SGHVS, CDR2 FNYEAQ. This CDR3 region has 13 residues. The CDR3 reads CASSIPKDTGAFF. The DNA for the CDR3 is TGTGCCAGCAGCATCCCAAAAGACACTGGAGCTTTCTTT.

Regarding this clonotype: The junction does not match germline at one end; this may be a read error. The chain's CDR3 is CASGGLAAYNERFF. The CDR3 bases are TGTGCCAGCGGAGGACTAGCGGCTTACAATGAGCGGTTCTTC. The chain joins TRBV2 to TRBJ2-1, with TRBD2 matching 10 bases. CDR3 length: 14 residues. CDR1 is SNHLY and CDR2 is FYNNEI in the germline V gene.

The rearrangement uses TRBV2 and TRBJ2-3; no reliable D call. Germline V gene sequence: CDR1 SNHLY, CDR2 FYNNEI. The CDR3 totals 13 residues. V lost 1 base, J lost 2 bases, and 4 bases lay in between. The DNA of the CDR3 is TGTGCCAGCAGTGAAGGCATCACAGATACGCAGTATTTT. It yields the protein CASSEGITDTQYF.

The chain is built from TRBV12-3 or TRBV12-4 and TRBJ1-1; D remains unclear. The CDR3 contains 15 residues. The V and J ends lost 6 bases and 3 bases respectively, with 17 bases between them. CDR3 DNA sequence: TGTGCCAGCAGGCGCTCCTCGGGCGCGGACACTGAAGCTTTCTTT. It yields the protein CASRRSSGADTEAFF.

V usage is TRBV12-5 and J usage is TRBJ1-2; no firm D call. Germline V gene sequence: CDR1 LGHNT, CDR2 FRNRAP. The CDR3 spans 14 residues. Trimming took 0 bases from V and 6 from J, leaving 11 bases between them. This chain's CDR3 is CASGLVSSRHGYTF. CDR3 DNA sequence: TGTGCTAGTGGTTTGGTATCGTCAAGACATGGCTACACCTTC.

The chain is built from TRBV4-3 and TRBJ2-5; 10 nucleotides agree with TRBD2. Trimming took 3 bases from V and 3 from J; bases not matched to a gene: 4. CDR3 length equals 15 residues. Germline CDR1 is LGHNA and CDR2 is YSLEER. The CDR3 DNA sequence: TGCGCCAGCAGCCAGGGAGGACTAGCGGAAGAGACCCAGTACTTC. Translated, it gives CASSQGGLAEETQYF.